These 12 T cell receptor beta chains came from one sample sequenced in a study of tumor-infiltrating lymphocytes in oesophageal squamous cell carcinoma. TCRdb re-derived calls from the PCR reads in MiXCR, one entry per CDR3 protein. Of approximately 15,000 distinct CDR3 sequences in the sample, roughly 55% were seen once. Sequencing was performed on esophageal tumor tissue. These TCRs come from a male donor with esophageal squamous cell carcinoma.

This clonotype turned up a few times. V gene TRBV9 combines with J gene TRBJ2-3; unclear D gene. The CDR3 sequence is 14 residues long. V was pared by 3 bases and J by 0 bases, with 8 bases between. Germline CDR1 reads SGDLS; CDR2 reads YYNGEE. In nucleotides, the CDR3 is TGTGCCAGCAGCGAACGGAGTAGCACAGATACGCAGTATTTT. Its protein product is CASSERSSTDTQYF.

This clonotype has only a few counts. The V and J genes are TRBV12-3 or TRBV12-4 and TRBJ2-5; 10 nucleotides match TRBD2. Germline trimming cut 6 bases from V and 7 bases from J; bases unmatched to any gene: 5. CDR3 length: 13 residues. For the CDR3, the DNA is TGTGCCAGCAGCCCTAGGACTAGCGGGACCCAGTACTTC. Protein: CASSPRTSGTQYF.

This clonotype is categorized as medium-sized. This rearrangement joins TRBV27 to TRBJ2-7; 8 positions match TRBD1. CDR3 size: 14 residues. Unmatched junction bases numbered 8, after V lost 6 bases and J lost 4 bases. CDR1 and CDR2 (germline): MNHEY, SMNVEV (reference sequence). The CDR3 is CASRGSGTGYEQYF. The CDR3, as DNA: TGTGCCAGCAGGGGCTCCGGGACAGGATACGAGCAGTACTTC.

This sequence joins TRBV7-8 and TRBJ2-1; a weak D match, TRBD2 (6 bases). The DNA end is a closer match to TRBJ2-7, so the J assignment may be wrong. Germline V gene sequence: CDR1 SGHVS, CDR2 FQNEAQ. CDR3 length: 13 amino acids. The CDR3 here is CASSLGRAYEQYF. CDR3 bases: TGTGCCAGCAGCTTAGGGAGGGCCTACGAGCAGTACTTC.

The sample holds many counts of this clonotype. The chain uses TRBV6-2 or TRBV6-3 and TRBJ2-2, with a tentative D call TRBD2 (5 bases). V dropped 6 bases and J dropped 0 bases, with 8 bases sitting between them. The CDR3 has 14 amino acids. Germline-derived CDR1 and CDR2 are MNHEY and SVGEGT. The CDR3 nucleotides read TGTGCCAGCAGAACGGGAACGAACACCGGGGAGCTGTTTTTT. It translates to CASRTGTNTGELFF.

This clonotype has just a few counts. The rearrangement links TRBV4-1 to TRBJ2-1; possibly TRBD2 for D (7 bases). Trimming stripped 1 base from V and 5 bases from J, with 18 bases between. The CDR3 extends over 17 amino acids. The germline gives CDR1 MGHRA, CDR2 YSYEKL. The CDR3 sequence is CASSQGFRGRVHNEQFF. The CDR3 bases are TGCGCCAGCAGCCAAGGGTTTAGGGGGAGGGTTCACAATGAGCAGTTCTTC.

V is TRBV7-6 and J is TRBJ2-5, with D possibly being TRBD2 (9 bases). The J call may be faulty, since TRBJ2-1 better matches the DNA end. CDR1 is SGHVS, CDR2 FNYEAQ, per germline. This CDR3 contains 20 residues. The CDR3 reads CASSTRGQGTLAGRNNEQFF. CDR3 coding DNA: TGTGCCAGCAGCACGAGAGGACAGGGAACTCTAGCGGGACGGAACAATGAGCAGTTCTTC.

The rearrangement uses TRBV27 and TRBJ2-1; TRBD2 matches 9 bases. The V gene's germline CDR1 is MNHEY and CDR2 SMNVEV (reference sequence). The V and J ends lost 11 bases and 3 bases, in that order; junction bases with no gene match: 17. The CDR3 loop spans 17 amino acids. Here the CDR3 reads CAGISRGAGGLYNEQFF. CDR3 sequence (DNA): TGTGCCGGCATTTCTCGGGGAGCGGGAGGTCTCTACAATGAGCAGTTCTTC.

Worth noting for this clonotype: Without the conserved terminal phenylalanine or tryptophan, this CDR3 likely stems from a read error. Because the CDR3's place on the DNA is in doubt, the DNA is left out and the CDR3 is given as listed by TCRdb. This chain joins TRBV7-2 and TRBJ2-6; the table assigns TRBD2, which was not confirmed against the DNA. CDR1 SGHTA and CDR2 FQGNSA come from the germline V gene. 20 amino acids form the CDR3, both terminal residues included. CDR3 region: CASSLAFAGLAFGNEQYFGA.

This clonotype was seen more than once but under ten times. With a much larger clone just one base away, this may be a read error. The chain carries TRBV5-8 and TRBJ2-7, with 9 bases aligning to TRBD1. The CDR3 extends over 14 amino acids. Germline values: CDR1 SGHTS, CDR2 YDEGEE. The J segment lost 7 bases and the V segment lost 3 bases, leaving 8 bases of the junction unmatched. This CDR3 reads CASSSRTGDNEQYF. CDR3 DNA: TGTGCCAGCAGCTCGAGGACAGGGGACAATGAGCAGTACTTC.

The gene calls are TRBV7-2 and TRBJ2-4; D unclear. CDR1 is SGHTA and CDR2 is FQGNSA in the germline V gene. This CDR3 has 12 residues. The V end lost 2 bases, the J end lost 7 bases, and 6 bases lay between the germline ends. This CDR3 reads CASSLMYNIQYF. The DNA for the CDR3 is TGTGCCAGCAGCTTAATGTACAACATTCAGTACTTC.

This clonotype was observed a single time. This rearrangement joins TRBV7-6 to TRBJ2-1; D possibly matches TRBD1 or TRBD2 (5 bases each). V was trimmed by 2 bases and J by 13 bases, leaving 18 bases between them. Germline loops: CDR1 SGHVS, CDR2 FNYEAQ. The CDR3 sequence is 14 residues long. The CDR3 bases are TGTGCCAGCAGCTTAAGCCGGGACCCCGTGAATCAGTTCTTC. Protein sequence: CASSLSRDPVNQFF.